This entry features one T cell receptor (beta chain) sequence. What it binds is unknown. Each CDR3 protein is one row after TCRdb ran MiXCR on the 5' RACE reads. The data contain tens of thousands of distinct CDR3 sequences, roughly an eighth of them singletons. The data are from a study of spatial heterogeneity in lung cancer. Study results and limitations: Among blood samples, ubiquitous expanded tumor TCRs appeared more at resection than at follow-up.

Stated time point: sample taken at primary tumor resection. The sequenced material consisted of unsorted whole RNA from tumor, nontumor lung or frozen PBMC. The cohort: around 79 early-stage, untreated non-small cell lung cancer patients. The receptor's source is a male donor with early-stage non-small cell lung cancer. The sample was PBMCs, taken at surgery.

The CDR3 loop is CASSSRGAETGELFF. The CDR3 coding sequence is TGTGCCAGCAGCTCCCGAGGAGCTGAAACCGGGGAGCTGTTTTTT. The rearrangement uses TRBV9 and TRBJ2-2, with D hard to call. The CDR3 sequence is 15 residues long. Trimming left V 4 bases short and J 5 bases short, with 15 bases between. Germline CDR1 is SGDLS and CDR2 is YYNGEE.